The clone carrying this T cell receptor (beta chain) was found a few times. Its target is not known. TCRdb re-called the reads with MiXCR, one entry per CDR3 protein. The sample lists some 700,000 distinct CDR3 sequences; 33% were seen once. Germline assignment: CDR1 KGHSH and CDR2 LQKENI. The CDR3 extends over 13 amino acids. V was shortened by 6 bases and J by 6 bases, with 14 bases between the two germline ends. The record originates from a study of T cell repertoires in cytomegalovirus infection. Study overall: Recently identified HLA-C-restricted CMV epitopes were among the peptides used. It can be stated that public TCR beta signatures indicated CMV infection as well as a matching HLA type. Study observations and caveats: The response measured ex vivo was dominated by TCR beta clonotypes (HLA-C-restricted and CMV-specific). Adding up the frequency of public TCR beta families identified people who carried CMV plus the relevant HLA.

This specimen was cultured PBMCs, taken from culture after CMV antigen stimulation. The rearrangement links TRBV18 to TRBJ1-1, with D perhaps TRBD1 (5 bases). This receptor was taken from a human donor in good health (CMV status not recorded). Some clones in this sample may be carry-over from other donors' samples. CDR3 bases: TGTGCCAGCTCCCGTGACGGAGGGGCTGAAGCTTTCTTT. Its translation is CASSRDGGAEAFF.